Listed below are T cell receptor beta chains from one sample, sequenced in a study of shared clonotypes between healthy human individuals. The data were produced by immunoSEQ multiplex PCR, yet TCRdb's version contains in-frame clones alone and is incomplete. Of some 2.3 million clones listed, over 85% are singletons. Source material: naive CD4+ T cells from PBMCs. These receptors were collected from a man aged 18-30 years in good health. Some clones in this sample may be carry-over from other donors' samples. The conserved cysteine and the conserved F or W are not part of the CDR3 here. The order of the fields is J gene, V gene, CDR3 protein.

TRBJ1-2	TRBV6-1	ASSEEGDYGYT
TRBJ1-2	TRBV28	ASSSWTGNGYT
TRBJ1-5	TRBV19	ASSILFQPQH
TRBJ2-3	TRBV9	ASSVGSGLRTDTQY
TRBJ1-5	TRBV14	ASSPNGLQPQH
TRBJ1-2	TRBV28	ASSLARVDYGYT
TRBJ2-3	TRBV12-5	ASGSRVGGSQY
TRBJ2-5	TRBV6-5	ASRTQWGGETQY
TRBJ2-1	TRBV11-1	ASSLRAVEGYNEQF
TRBJ1-5	TRBV18	ASSVPGQPQH
TRBJ1-1	TRBV28	ASSRGTLATEAF
TRBJ2-2	TRBV10-3	AISIENTGELF
TRBJ2-3	TRBV5-1	ASSFQDSTDTQY
-	TRBV25-1	ASSDASPVYEQY
TRBJ2-7	TRBV10-3	AIAGGPYEQY
TRBJ2-3	TRBV5-4	ASSPGAATQY
TRBJ2-3	TRBV4-1	ASSQGRAGVVFRTDTQY
TRBJ1-2	TRBV6-6	ASSYGQGGGYT
TRBJ2-3	TRBV9	ASSVGEGLRTDTQY
TRBJ2-2	TRBV19	ASRGRTRQANTGELF
TRBJ2-1	TRBV6-1	ASSESLAGVGDEQF
TRBJ2-1	TRBV7-9	ASGAGGLNEQF
TRBJ1-1	TRBV15	ATSRDRGEAF
TRBJ2-7	TRBV18	ASSPPGVLAGVYEQY
TRBJ1-2	TRBV7-2	ASSTRTGANYGYT
TRBJ2-3	TRBV4-3	ASSQDLGGGGTDTQY
TRBJ2-5	TRBV30	AWSVGLVGAQY
TRBJ1-2	TRBV28	ASSLISGHNGYGYT
TRBJ1-1	TRBV29-1	SVEQSLTPSTEAF
TRBJ2-7	TRBV7-8	ASSPGTGWEY
TRBJ2-5	TRBV7-9	ASSPLGSVQETQY
TRBJ1-5	TRBV7-8	ASSLAGQPQH
TRBJ2-1	TRBV7-9	ASSLLGGPYNEQF
TRBJ2-3	TRBV5-1	ASSLGQGKDTQY
TRBJ2-1	TRBV21-1	ASSITDGTKPYNEQF
TRBJ2-2	TRBV29-1	SVAWTVNTGELF
TRBJ1-6	TRBV5-1	ASSGDRGQSSYNSPLH
TRBJ2-7	TRBV7-9	ASSPRGGGTEQY
TRBJ1-2	TRBV5-1	ASTPGGGPAGYT
TRBJ2-7	TRBV6-5	ASSYSTSAGPYEQY
TRBJ1-2	TRBV6-6	ASSDSGGVRYGYT
TRBJ2-1	TRBV11-2	ASSLAPGPQGNEQF
TRBJ2-7	TRBV4-1	ASSQVQGGEQY
TRBJ2-5	TRBV7-8	ASSFGHTETQY
TRBJ1-2	TRBV5-4	ASSFDRNGYT
TRBJ2-7	TRBV7-2	ASSSRTEAPNEQY
-	TRBV7-6	ASSSTPKAEQY
TRBJ2-3	TRBV7-2	ASSLGLAGGVTDTQY
TRBJ2-3	TRBV4-1	ASSQVSGATDTQY
TRBJ2-1	TRBV7-3	ASSPNGNEQF
TRBJ2-3	TRBV7-2	ASSLGVATQY
TRBJ2-3	TRBV7-9	ASSLGDFISSTDTQY
TRBJ1-1	TRBV29-1	SVRRPNTEAF
TRBJ2-5	TRBV25-1	ASSYPRSIHLGTQY
TRBJ1-2	TRBV5-6	ASSLKHPNYGYT